This paragraph reports one TCR beta chain. This sample was included in a study of blood T cell repertoires in COVID-19. The V gene's germline CDR1 is SGHNT and CDR2 YYREEE (reference sequence). J was trimmed by 7 bases and V by 3 bases; bases with no gene match: 3. The length of the CDR3 is 14 residues. Method: immunoSEQ multiplex PCR; TCRdb's copy keeps in-frame clones and lacks some. This table has around 140,000 clones, 75% to 85% appearing once. The sequenced material came from peripheral blood. This chain links TRBV5-4 with TRBJ1-6; 8 nucleotides line up with TRBD1. This sequence was found in a woman older than 75 with active or convalescent COVID-19. CDR3 in amino acids: CASSSDRGNSPLHF. CDR3 nucleotide sequence: TGTGCCAGCAGCTCTGACAGGGGCAATTCACCCCTCCACTTT. Looking up the rest from reference TRBV5-4 and TRBJ1-6 gives the full variable domain: ETGVTQSPTHLIKTRGQQVTLRCSSQSGHNTVSWYQQALGQGPQFIFQYYREEENGRGNFPPRFSGLQFPNYSSELNVNALELDDSALYLCASSSDRGNSPLHFGNGTRLTVT.